This T cell receptor beta chain was identified in a study of identical twins. TCRdb reprocessed the 5' RACE reads via MiXCR and lists one record per CDR3 protein. The table includes 500,000 to 650,000 distinct CDR3 sequences, 7% to 7.5% detected once. This CDR3 contains 15 residues. Per the germline V gene, CDR1 is MNHEY and CDR2 is SVGEGT. V lost 5 bases and J 2 bases, leaving 16 bases between the germline ends. Details on this clonotype: Its antigen is as yet unknown.

Regarding the study as a whole: Cord blood beta clonotypes present at high abundance carried fewer insertions; no such pattern appeared in memory repertoires. Cross-sectional statistical analysis, not tracking of the same donors, underpinned the conclusions.

Healthy Caucasian individuals made up all the donors. Separately, the same data were catalogued under a study of yellow fever vaccine responses in identical twins.

The sequenced sample was PBMCs. This clonotype was obtained from a woman under 30 in good health. The genes are TRBV6-2 or TRBV6-3 and TRBJ2-7, with D maybe TRBD1 (5 bases). The CDR3, as DNA: TGTGCCAGCAGTGGTCACAGGACCCAGACCTACGAGCAGTACTTC. Translated, it gives CASSGHRTQTYEQYF.